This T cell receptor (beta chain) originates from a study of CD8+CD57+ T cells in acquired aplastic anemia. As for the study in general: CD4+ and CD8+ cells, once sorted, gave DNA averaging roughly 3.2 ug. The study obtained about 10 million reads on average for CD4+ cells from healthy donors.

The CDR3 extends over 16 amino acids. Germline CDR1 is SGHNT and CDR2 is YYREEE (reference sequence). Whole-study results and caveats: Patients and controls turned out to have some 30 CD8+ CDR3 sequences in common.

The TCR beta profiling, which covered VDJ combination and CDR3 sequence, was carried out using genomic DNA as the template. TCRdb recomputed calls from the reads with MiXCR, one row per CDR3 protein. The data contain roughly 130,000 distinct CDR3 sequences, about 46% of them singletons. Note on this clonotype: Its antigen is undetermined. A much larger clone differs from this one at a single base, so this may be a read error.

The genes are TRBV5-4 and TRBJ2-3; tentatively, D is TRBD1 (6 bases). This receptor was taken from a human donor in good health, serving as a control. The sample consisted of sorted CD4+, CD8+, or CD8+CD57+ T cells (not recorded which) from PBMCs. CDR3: CASSLLTGSSTDTRYF. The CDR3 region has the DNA TGTGCCAGCAGCTTGCTCACAGGGTCTAGCACAGATACGCGGTATTTT.